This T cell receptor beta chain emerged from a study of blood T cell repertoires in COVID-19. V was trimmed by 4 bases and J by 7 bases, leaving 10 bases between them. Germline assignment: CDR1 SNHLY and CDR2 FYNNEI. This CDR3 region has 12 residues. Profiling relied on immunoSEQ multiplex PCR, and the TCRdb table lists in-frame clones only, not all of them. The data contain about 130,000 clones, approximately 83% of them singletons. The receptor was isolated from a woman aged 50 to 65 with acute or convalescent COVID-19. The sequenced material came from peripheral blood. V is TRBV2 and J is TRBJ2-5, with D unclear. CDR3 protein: CASSGAPGTQYF. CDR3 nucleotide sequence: TGTGCCAGCAGTGGGGCCCCCGGGACCCAGTACTTC.